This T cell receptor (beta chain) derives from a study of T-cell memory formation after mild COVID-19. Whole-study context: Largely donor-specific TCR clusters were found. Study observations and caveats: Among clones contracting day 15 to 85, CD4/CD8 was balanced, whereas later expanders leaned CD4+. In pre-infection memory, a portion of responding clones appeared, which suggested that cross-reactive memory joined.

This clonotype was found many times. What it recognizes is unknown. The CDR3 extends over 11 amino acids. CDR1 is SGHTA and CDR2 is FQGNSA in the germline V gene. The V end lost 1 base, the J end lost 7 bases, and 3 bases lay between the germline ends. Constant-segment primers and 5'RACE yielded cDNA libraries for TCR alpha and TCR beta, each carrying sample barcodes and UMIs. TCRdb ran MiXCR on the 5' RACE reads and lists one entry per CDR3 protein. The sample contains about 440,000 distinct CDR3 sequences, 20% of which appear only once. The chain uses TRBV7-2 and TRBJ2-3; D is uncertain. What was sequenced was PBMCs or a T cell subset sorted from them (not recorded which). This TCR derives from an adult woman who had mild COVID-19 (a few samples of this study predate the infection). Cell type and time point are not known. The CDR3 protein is CASSLVYTQYF. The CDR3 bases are TGTGCCAGCAGCTTAGTGTATACGCAGTATTTT.